This T cell receptor (beta chain) was recorded in a study of CD8 T cells in ankylosing spondylitis. Germline-derived CDR1 and CDR2 are DFQATT and SNEGSKA (reference sequence). The CDR3 extends over 15 amino acids. V was clipped by 3 bases and J by 2 bases, with 11 bases between them. Broader study findings: Within matched ankylosing spondylitis synovial fluid, disease-linked clones were reportedly significantly enriched. Clones linked with disease were CD8+ and fairly uncommon in the peripheral blood. Some of the motif variants had earlier been found in reactive arthritis patients' fluid and blood. One TCR beta motif, made up of 7 or 8 highly homologous variants, appeared characteristic of ankylosing spondylitis blood.

This clonotype occurred a few times. Its antigen is not known. Scientists made TCR beta libraries using quantitative 5'-RACE with molecular barcodes. In TCRdb, the 5' RACE reads were re-called with MiXCR into one record per CDR3 protein. The sample includes hundreds of thousands of distinct CDR3 sequences, 15% to 20% of them seen just once. The chain is built from TRBV20-1 and TRBJ1-6; no clear D. The sample consisted of blood, either unsorted or a sorted T cell fraction (not recorded which). The TCR comes from a male donor with ankylosing spondylitis. The CDR3 reads CSASRPGAYNSPLHF. For the CDR3, the DNA is TGCAGTGCTAGTCGGCCTGGCGCCTATAATTCACCCCTCCACTTT.